The 26 T cell receptor beta chains in this list originate from one sample, sequenced in a study of Ad26.COV2.S vaccination and SARS-CoV-2 variants. Assay: immunoSEQ multiplex PCR; the TCRdb copy retains only in-frame clones and omits some. The sample comprises hundreds of thousands of clones, approximately 90% of which are singletons, and roughly 4.8% rests with the top ten. Treatment denoted: roughly 20 received Ad26.COV2.S at low or high dose, single or two shots; several received placebo; per-sample allocation not given. Repertoires come from day 63 after the first vaccine or placebo injection. The specimen was peripheral blood, collected in a trial of Ad26.COV2.S vaccine versus placebo. These receptor sequences come from a person between 18 and 65 years old who received the Ad26.COV2.S COVID-19 vaccine or a placebo.

As regards this clone: At the DNA level, this CDR3 is encoded by other sequences in the same sample as well. This sequence joins TRBV12-3 or TRBV12-4 and TRBJ2-7; D unresolved. Trimming took 4 bases from V and 4 from J, leaving 5 bases between them. CDR3 length: 11 amino acids. CDR3 DNA: TGTGCCAGCAGTTCCGCTTACGAGCAGTACTTC. Protein: CASSSAYEQYF.

This clone showed up just once. This chain connects TRBV11-3 to TRBJ2-5; a possible D gene is TRBD2 (6 bases). The V end was cut by 4 bases, the J end by 3 bases, with 9 bases between. Per germline, CDR1 SGHNT and CDR2 YENEEA. The length of the CDR3 is 13 residues. CDR3 amino acids: CASSSGLEETQYF. The CDR3 DNA is TGTGCCAGCAGCTCGGGACTTGAAGAGACCCAGTACTTC.

The chain joins TRBV20-1 to TRBJ1-1, with D uncertain. The CDR3 loop spans 13 amino acids. V was pared by 3 bases and J by 3 bases, with 11 bases between. CDR1 DFQATT and CDR2 SNEGSKA come from the germline V gene (reference sequence). The CDR3 DNA follows: TGCAGTGCTAGTAACGGGGTCTACACTGAAGCTTTCTTT. This encodes CSASNGVYTEAFF.

The chain links TRBV2 to TRBJ2-2, with TRBD2 matching 11 bases. The V gene's germline CDR1 is SNHLY and CDR2 FYNNEI. CDR3 length: 15 amino acids. V shed 7 bases and J 6 bases; nucleotides not matched to a gene: 7. The CDR3 protein is CASNSLLAGAGELFF. The CDR3 region has the DNA TGTGCCAGCAATTCGTTACTAGCGGGAGCCGGGGAGCTGTTTTTT.

The rearrangement uses TRBV7-8 and TRBJ1-2; D might be TRBD1 (5 bases). The CDR3 is made up of 16 amino acids. Trimming pared 1 base from V and 0 bases from J, leaving 12 bases between. The germline CDR1 and CDR2 sequences are SGHVS and FQNEAQ. The CDR3 DNA sequence: TGTGCCAGCAGCTTAGAAGCGGGGCAAGCTAACTATGGCTACACCTTC. As protein: CASSLEAGQANYGYTF.

V gene TRBV30 combines with J gene TRBJ1-1, with a possible D match to TRBD1 (6 bases). CDR3 length: 14 amino acids. V was shortened by 3 bases and J by 0 bases, with 11 bases between the two germline ends. Germline assignment: CDR1 GTSNPN and CDR2 SVGIG (reference sequence). This chain's CDR3 is CAWRSDRMNTEAFF. CDR3 DNA sequence: TGTGCCTGGAGGAGCGACAGGATGAACACTGAAGCTTTCTTT.

The chain recombines TRBV3-1 (or the pseudogene TRBV3-2) with TRBJ2-7, with 7 bases aligning to TRBD1. The germline gives CDR1 LGHDT, CDR2 YNNKEL (reference sequence). V was pared by 0 bases and J by 1 base, with 3 bases of the junction left unmatched. The CDR3 covers 15 residues. The CDR3 region has the DNA TGTGCCAGCAGCCAAGACACGGGACAGTCCTACGAGCAGTACTTC. Protein sequence: CASSQDTGQSYEQYF.

V and J are TRBV5-4 and TRBJ2-1; D perhaps matches TRBD2 (6 bases). Trimming pared 5 bases from V and 4 bases from J, leaving 10 bases between. The CDR3 totals 13 residues. CDR1 is SGHNT, CDR2 YYREEE, per germline (reference sequence). Here the CDR3 DNA reads TGTGCCAGCAGTTCTGGGACTTACAATGAGCAGTTCTTC. Residues: CASSSGTYNEQFF.

The CDR3 protein is CASSYSETGYQETQYF. The CDR3 nucleotides are TGTGCCAGCAGTTACTCTGAGACAGGGTACCAAGAGACCCAGTACTTC. J is TRBJ2-5 and V is TRBV6-2 or TRBV6-3, with 7 bases identical to TRBD1. The V and J ends lost 0 bases and 0 bases, in that order; junction bases with no gene match: 4. The CDR3 contains 16 residues. The germline gives CDR1 MNHEY, CDR2 SVGEGT.

This rearrangement joins TRBV9 to TRBJ1-2; TRBD1 agrees at 8 bases. The CDR3 runs to 15 residues. V shed 3 bases, J shed 2 bases, and the junction held 6 bases outside the gene matches. Germline CDR1 and CDR2: SGDLS and YYNGEE. As DNA, the CDR3 is TGTGCCAGCAGCGGAGGAACAGGGGGAAACTATGGCTACACCTTC. Translating gives CASSGGTGGNYGYTF.

The V and J genes are TRBV4-1 and TRBJ2-1, with 9 bases identical to TRBD2. V was clipped by 0 bases and J by 8 bases; unmatched bases: 14. Germline lookup yields CDR1 MGHRA and CDR2 YSYEKL. The CDR3 extends over 18 amino acids. DNA for the CDR3: TGCGCCAGCAGCCAAGATGTCAGGACTAGCGTTATAGGGGATGAGCAGTTCTTC. Protein product: CASSQDVRTSVIGDEQFF.

The rearrangement uses TRBV6-5 and TRBJ2-7, with 10 bases identical to TRBD1. Germline trimming cut 9 bases from V and 4 bases from J; bases unmatched to any gene: 6. This CDR3 contains 13 residues. CDR1 MNHEY and CDR2 SVGAGI come from the germline V gene. This chain's CDR3 is CASSDRGLYEQYF. In DNA form, the CDR3 reads TGTGCCAGTTCCGACAGGGGGCTTTACGAGCAGTACTTC.

The chain's CDR3 is CASSFRGIGGELFF. The CDR3 DNA is TGTGCCAGCAGTTTCAGGGGTATTGGCGGGGAGCTGTTTTTT. The chain combines TRBV28 with TRBJ2-2; D is perhaps TRBD1 (6 bases). The germline V gene has CDR1 MDHEN and CDR2 SYDVKM. Trimming cost V 3 bases and J 7 bases, with 12 bases left between them. This CDR3 region has 14 residues.

The V call is TRBV7-9, the J call TRBJ2-7, with 12 nucleotides matching TRBD2. The CDR3 loop spans 17 amino acids. V was pared by 4 bases and J by 2 bases, with 9 bases of the junction left unmatched. CDR1 is SEHNR and CDR2 is FQNEAQ in the germline V gene (reference sequence). This CDR3 is CASSSGTSGPLPYEQYF. CDR3 coding DNA: TGTGCCAGCAGCTCCGGGACTAGCGGGCCCTTGCCCTACGAGCAGTACTTC.

This clone was seen a single time. The chain recombines TRBV9 with TRBJ1-3, with a tentative D call TRBD1 (5 bases). The V end was cut by 3 bases, the J end by 4 bases, with 11 bases between. The CDR3 runs to 14 residues. The germline V gene has CDR1 SGDLS and CDR2 YYNGEE. The CDR3 loop reads CASSAGTVGNTIYF. In DNA, the CDR3 is TGTGCCAGCAGCGCCGGGACTGTGGGAAACACCATATATTTT.

The sample holds one count of this clone. The chain uses TRBV29-1 and TRBJ1-4; D is possibly TRBD1 (6 bases). The CDR3 contains 14 residues. The germline V gene has CDR1 SQVTM and CDR2 ANQGSEA. Trimming left V 4 bases short and J 8 bases short, with 17 bases between. For the CDR3, the DNA is TGCAGCGTTGGTCCGGGGGGCGCGGGGGAAAAACTGTTTTTT. As protein: CSVGPGGAGEKLFF.

V gene TRBV3-1 (or the pseudogene TRBV3-2) combines with J gene TRBJ1-4; possibly TRBD1 for D (5 bases). Germline V gene sequence: CDR1 LGHDT, CDR2 YNNKEL (reference sequence). The CDR3 has 15 residues. Trimming removed 6 bases at V and 6 bases at J, with 17 bases between. The CDR3 reads CASRSSGTGDEKLFF. The CDR3 DNA reads as TGTGCCAGCAGATCCTCCGGGACGGGGGATGAAAAACTGTTTTTT.

The chain uses TRBV2 and TRBJ2-3; D may be TRBD1 (6 bases). Trimming removed 8 bases at V and 0 bases at J, with 12 bases between. Germline CDR1 is SNHLY and CDR2 is FYNNEI. The CDR3 has 14 residues. The CDR3 protein is CASAVGHSTDTQYF. CDR3 DNA sequence: TGTGCCAGCGCGGTGGGACATAGCACAGATACGCAGTATTTT.

This clone was counted a single time. The J gene is TRBJ1-6, the V gene TRBV9, with D uncertain. The germline V gene encodes CDR1 SGDLS and CDR2 YYNGEE. V lost 0 bases and J 13 bases, leaving 14 bases between the germline ends. The CDR3 loop spans 14 amino acids. CDR3 sequence reads: CASSVEGGGQPLHF. The CDR3, as DNA: TGTGCCAGCAGCGTAGAGGGCGGCGGCCAGCCCCTCCACTTT.

This chain links TRBV10-1 with TRBJ2-1, with D possibly TRBD2 on 8 matching bases. This CDR3 has 13 residues. Germline assignment: CDR1 WNHNN and CDR2 SYGVQD (reference sequence). With 3 bases removed from V and 13 bases from J, the gap between germline ends came to 16 bases. CDR3 residues: CASSETSGGGQFF. The CDR3 bases are TGCGCCAGCAGTGAAACTAGCGGAGGGGGCCAGTTCTTC.

This chain uses TRBV3-1 (or the pseudogene TRBV3-2) with TRBJ2-6; D perhaps matches TRBD1 (6 bases). V lost 3 bases to trimming and J lost 2 bases, with 14 bases between them. CDR1 LGHDT and CDR2 YNNKEL come from the germline V gene (reference sequence). This CDR3 spans 17 amino acids. In DNA form, the CDR3 reads TGTGCCAGCAGCCACGGAAAAAACAGGGCTGGGGCCAACGTCCTGACTTTC. It yields the protein CASSHGKNRAGANVLTF.

V usage is TRBV19 and J usage is TRBJ1-5, with D perhaps matching TRBD1 (6 bases). The CDR3 is made up of 16 amino acids. CDR1 LNHDA and CDR2 SQIVND come from the germline V gene (reference sequence). The V and J ends lost 5 bases and 3 bases respectively, with 17 bases between them. This CDR3 reads CASSPRTALSNQPQHF. Written as DNA, the CDR3 is TGTGCCAGTAGTCCTCGGACAGCCCTATCCAATCAGCCCCAGCATTTT.

The V call is TRBV20-1, the J call TRBJ1-6, with 7 bases matching TRBD1. The J segment lost 7 bases and the V segment lost 3 bases, leaving 3 bases of the junction unmatched. Germline lookup yields CDR1 DFQATT and CDR2 SNEGSKA (reference sequence). The CDR3 contains 13 residues. CDR3 sequence reads: CSASRQGNSPLHF. The CDR3 DNA reads TGCAGTGCTAGTAGACAGGGAAATTCACCCCTCCACTTT.

The genes are TRBV7-9 and TRBJ2-1; D gene uncertain. V lost 6 bases and J 0 bases, leaving 12 bases between the germline ends. The CDR3 totals 15 residues. Germline values: CDR1 SEHNR, CDR2 FQNEAQ (reference sequence). The CDR3 reads CASRFPGHSYNEQFF. The CDR3 DNA sequence: TGTGCCAGCAGGTTTCCCGGCCACTCCTACAATGAGCAGTTCTTC.

This clone has only one observation. V and J are TRBV7-2 and TRBJ1-1; D gene ambiguous. The CDR3 consists of 15 residues. V gave up 5 bases and J gave up 1 base, with 14 bases separating them. Germline loops: CDR1 SGHTA, CDR2 FQGNSA. The CDR3 sequence is CASSGRRYSNTEAFF. CDR3 nucleotides: TGTGCCAGCAGCGGCAGACGGTATTCGAACACTGAAGCTTTCTTT.

The chain recombines TRBV28 with TRBJ2-1, with 8 bases identical to TRBD1. V was pared by 5 bases and J by 1 base, with 10 bases of the junction left unmatched. Looked up from germline, CDR1 is MDHEN and CDR2 is SYDVKM. The CDR3 covers 17 residues. CDR3 bases: TGTGCCAGCAGTATCCATCAGGGGGCAAGTTCCTACAATGAGCAGTTCTTC. Translating it yields CASSIHQGASSYNEQFF.